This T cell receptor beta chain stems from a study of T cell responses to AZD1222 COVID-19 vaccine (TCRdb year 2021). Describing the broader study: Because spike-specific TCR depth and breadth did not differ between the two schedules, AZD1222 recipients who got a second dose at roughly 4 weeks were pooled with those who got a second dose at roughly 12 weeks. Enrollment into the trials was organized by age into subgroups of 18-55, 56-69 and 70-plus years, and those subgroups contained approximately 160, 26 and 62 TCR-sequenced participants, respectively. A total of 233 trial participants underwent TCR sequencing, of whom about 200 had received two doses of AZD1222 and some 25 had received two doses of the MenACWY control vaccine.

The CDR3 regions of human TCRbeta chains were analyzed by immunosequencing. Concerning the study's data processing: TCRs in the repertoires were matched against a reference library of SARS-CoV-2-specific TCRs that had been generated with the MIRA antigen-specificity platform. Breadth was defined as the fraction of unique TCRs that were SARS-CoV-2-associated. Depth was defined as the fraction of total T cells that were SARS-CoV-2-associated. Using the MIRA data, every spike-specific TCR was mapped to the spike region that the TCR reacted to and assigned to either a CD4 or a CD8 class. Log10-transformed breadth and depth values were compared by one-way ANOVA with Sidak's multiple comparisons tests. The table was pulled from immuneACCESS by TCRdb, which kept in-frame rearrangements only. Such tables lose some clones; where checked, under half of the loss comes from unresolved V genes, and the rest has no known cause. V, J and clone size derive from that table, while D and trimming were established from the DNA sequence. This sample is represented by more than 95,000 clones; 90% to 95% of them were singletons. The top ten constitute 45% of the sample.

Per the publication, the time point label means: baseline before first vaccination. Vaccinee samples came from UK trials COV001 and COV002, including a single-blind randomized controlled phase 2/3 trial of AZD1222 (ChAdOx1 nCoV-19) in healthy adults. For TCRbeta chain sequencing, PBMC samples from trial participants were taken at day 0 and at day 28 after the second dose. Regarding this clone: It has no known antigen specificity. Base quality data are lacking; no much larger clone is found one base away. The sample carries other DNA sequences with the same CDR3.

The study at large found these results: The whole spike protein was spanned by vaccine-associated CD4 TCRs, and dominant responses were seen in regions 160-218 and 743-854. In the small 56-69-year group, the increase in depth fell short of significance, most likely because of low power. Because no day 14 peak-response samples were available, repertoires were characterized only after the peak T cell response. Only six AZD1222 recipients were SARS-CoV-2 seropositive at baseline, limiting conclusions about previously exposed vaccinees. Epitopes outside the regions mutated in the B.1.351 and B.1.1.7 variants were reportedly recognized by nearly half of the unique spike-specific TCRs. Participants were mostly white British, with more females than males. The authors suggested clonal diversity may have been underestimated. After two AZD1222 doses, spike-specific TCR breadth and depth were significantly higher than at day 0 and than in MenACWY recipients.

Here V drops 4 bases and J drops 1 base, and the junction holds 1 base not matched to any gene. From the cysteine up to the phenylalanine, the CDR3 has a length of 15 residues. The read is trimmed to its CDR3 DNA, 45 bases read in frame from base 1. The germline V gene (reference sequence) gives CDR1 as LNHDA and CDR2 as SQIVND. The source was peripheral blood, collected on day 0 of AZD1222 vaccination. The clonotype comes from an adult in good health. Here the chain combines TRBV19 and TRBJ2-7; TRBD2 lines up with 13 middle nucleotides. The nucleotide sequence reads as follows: TGTGCCAGTAGTAAACTAGCGGGAGGGTCCTACGAGCAGTACTTC. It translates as CASSKLAGGSYEQYF.